The 5 T cell receptor beta chains below come from one sample, sequenced in a study of cytomegalovirus exposure and HLA in healthy donors. The PCR ran on 60 Vbeta and 13 Jbeta primers. Libraries were prepared by immunoSEQ multiplex PCR; TCRdb keeps only in-frame clonotypes and omits some of them. Among about 110,000 clones listed, around three quarters were seen once. The sample taken for sequencing was PBMCs. The receptors derive from a woman aged 30 to 39 in good health and CMV-seronegative.

V is TRBV6-5 and J is TRBJ2-2; D is perhaps TRBD1 (5 bases). Germline V gene sequence: CDR1 MNHEY, CDR2 SVGAGI. Trimming removed 2 bases from V and 12 bases from J, with 13 bases in between. This CDR3 comprises 13 residues. CDR3 loop: CASSYEVRAKLFF. The CDR3 DNA reads as TGTGCCAGCAGTTACGAGGTCAGGGCGAAGCTGTTTTTT.

CDR3 bases: TGTGCCTGTGAGTTAGAGCGGTACCAAGAGACCCAGTACTTC. It encodes CACELERYQETQYF. V gene TRBV30 combines with J gene TRBJ2-5; perhaps TRBD2 as D (5 bases). V lost 6 bases and J lost 0, with 14 bases in between. Looked up from germline, CDR1 is GTSNPN and CDR2 is SVGIG (reference sequence). The CDR3 extends over 14 amino acids.

The chain carries TRBV4-2 and TRBJ2-7, with 8 bases lining up with TRBD2. Looked up from germline, CDR1 is LGHNA and CDR2 is YNFKEQ. Trimming cost V 0 bases and J 7 bases; bases outside gene matches: 17. This CDR3 has 18 amino acids. CDR3: CASSQDVLGGGISTEQYF. The CDR3 DNA sequence: TGTGCCAGCAGCCAAGATGTATTGGGCGGGGGGATTAGTACGGAGCAGTACTTC.

The V call is TRBV2, the J call TRBJ2-3; 8 bases are shared with TRBD1. V lost 5 bases and J lost 0; bases outside the gene matches: 10. Germline V lookup: CDR1 SNHLY, CDR2 FYNNEI. The CDR3 totals 17 residues. The CDR3 spells CASSSDRARTSTDTQYF. The CDR3 DNA follows: TGTGCCAGCAGTTCGGACAGGGCCCGGACTAGCACAGATACGCAGTATTTT.

V usage is TRBV6-5 and J usage is TRBJ2-5; TRBD2 aligns across 8 bases. The assigned J gene may be wrong: the sequence end matches TRBJ2-7 better. This CDR3 comprises 16 residues. CDR1 MNHEY and CDR2 SVGAGI come from the germline V gene. The CDR3: CASSYSFSGGPVEQYF. CDR3 DNA: TGTGCCAGCAGTTACTCGTTCTCGGGAGGGCCTGTCGAGCAGTACTTC.